The source of this T cell receptor beta chain is a study of shared clonotypes between healthy human individuals. As for the study in general: The plates for each donor numbered three CD4 naive, three CD4 memory, two CD8 naive and one CD8 memory.

Germline-derived CDR1 and CDR2 are SGHNT and YYREEE (reference sequence). CDR3 size: 16 residues. With 3 bases clipped from V and 0 bases from J, the junction kept 4 bases outside the gene matches. Remarks on this clone: Its target is not known. The identical CDR3 is also encoded by other nucleotide sequences in the sample.

General observations from the study: Some clonotypes were shared by all four sorted-subset donors, while others were not shared. The non-shared ones had lower generation probabilities than the shared ones.

Profiling relied on immunoSEQ multiplex PCR, and the TCRdb table lists in-frame clones only, not all of them. The profile shows more than 2 million clones, 85% to 95% of them singletons. The sequenced sample was naive CD4+ T cells sorted from blood. The subset was: CD45RA+ positively selected. The TCR sequence derives from a man aged 18 to 29 in good health. The chain carries TRBV5-4 and TRBJ2-2; 8 bases match TRBD1. The CDR3 nucleotides read TGTGCCAGCAGCTCTACAGGGGGATCGAACACCGGGGAGCTGTTTTTT. Translating gives CASSSTGGSNTGELFF.